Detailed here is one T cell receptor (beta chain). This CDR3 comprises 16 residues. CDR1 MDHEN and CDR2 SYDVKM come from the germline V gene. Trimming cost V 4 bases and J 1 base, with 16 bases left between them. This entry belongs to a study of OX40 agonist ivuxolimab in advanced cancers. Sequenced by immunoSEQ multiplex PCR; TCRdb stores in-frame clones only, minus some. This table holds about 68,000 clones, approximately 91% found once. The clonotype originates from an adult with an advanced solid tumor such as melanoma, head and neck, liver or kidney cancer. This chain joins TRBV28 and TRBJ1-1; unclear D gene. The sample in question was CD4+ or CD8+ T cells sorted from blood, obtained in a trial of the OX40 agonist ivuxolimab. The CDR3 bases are TGTGCCAGCAGTTCCCCAGGCGGATCGTCGAACACTGAAGCTTTCTTT. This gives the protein CASSSPGGSSNTEAFF. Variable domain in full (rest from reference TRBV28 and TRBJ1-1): DVKVTQSSRYLVKRTGEKVFLECVQDMDHENMFWYRQDPGLGLRLIYFSYDVKMKEKGDIPEGYSVSREKKERFSLILESASTNQTSMYLCASSSPGGSSNTEAFFGQGTRLTVV.